These 24 T cell receptor beta chains were sequenced from one sample in a study of cytomegalovirus exposure and HLA in healthy donors. The PCR was carried out with 60 Vbeta primers and 13 Jbeta primers. Produced via immunoSEQ multiplex PCR; TCRdb's table is partial and in-frame only. The table shows 90,000 to 150,000 clones, with roughly 9% occurring only once. Sequencing was carried out using PBMCs. The receptor source for this set is a woman aged 40-49 years in good health and CMV-seropositive.

This clone was found a few times. The chain couples TRBV7-9 to TRBJ2-5; unclear D gene. Germline assignment: CDR1 SEHNR and CDR2 FQNEAQ (reference sequence). V dropped 5 bases and J dropped 5 bases, with 9 bases sitting between them. The CDR3 spans 12 residues. The CDR3 nucleotides are TGTGCCAGCAGCACGGAGTCGGAGACCCAGTACTTC. The encoded protein is CASSTESETQYF. The variable domain in full, completed from reference TRBV7-9 and TRBJ2-5, reads DTGVSQNPRHKITKRGQNVTFRCDPISEHNRLYWYRQTLGQGPEFLTYFQNEAQLEKSRLLSDRFSAERPKGSFSTLEIQRTEQGDSAMYLCASSTESETQYFGPGTRLLVL.

The rearrangement uses TRBV5-1 and TRBJ1-1; the D gene is possibly TRBD1 (6 bases). The germline V gene encodes CDR1 SGHRS and CDR2 YFSETQ. The V and J ends lost 5 bases and 4 bases respectively, with 9 bases between them. The CDR3 has 12 residues. CDR3 coding DNA: TGCGCCAGCAGACAGGGAAGCACTGAAGCTTTCTTT. This translates into CASRQGSTEAFF.

The J gene is TRBJ2-1, the V gene TRBV7-2; TRBD1 might be the D (6 bases). The V end lost 5 bases, the J end lost 1 base, and 12 bases lay between the germline ends. The CDR3 runs 15 residues. The germline V gene has CDR1 SGHTA and CDR2 FQGNSA. In DNA form, the CDR3 reads TGTGCCAGCAGCCGGACAGCTACTTCCTACAATGAGCAGTTCTTC. Its translation: CASSRTATSYNEQFF. The full variable domain, completed using reference TRBV7-2 and TRBJ2-1, is GAGVSQSPSNKVTEKGKDVELRCDPISGHTALYWYRQSLGQGLEFLIYFQGNSAPDKSGLPSDRFSAERTGGSVSTLTIQRTQQEDSAVYLCASSRTATSYNEQFFGPGTRLTVL.

Here the CDR3 reads CGTGIPYEQYF. For the CDR3, the DNA is TGTGGGACAGGGATTCCCTACGAGCAGTACTTC. The V call is TRBV28, the J call TRBJ2-7; 8 bases are a match to TRBD1. Germline CDR1 MDHEN, CDR2 SYDVKM. This CDR3 spans 11 amino acids. The full variable domain, completed using reference TRBV28 and TRBJ2-7, is DVKVTQSSRYLVKRTGEKVFLECVQDMDHENMFWYRQDPGLGLRLIYFSYDVKMKEKGDIPEGYSVSREKKERFSLILESASTNQTSMYLCGTGIPYEQYFGPGTRLTVT.

This clone occurred a few times. The chain has TRBV5-1 and TRBJ2-7; 9 bases match TRBD2. Trimming took 1 base from V and 3 from J; bases not matched to a gene: 5. The CDR3 has 15 amino acids. Looked up from germline, CDR1 is SGHRS and CDR2 is YFSETQ. Here the CDR3 DNA reads TGCGCCAGCAGCTTGCGTCGCGGGGGGGTCTACGAGCAGTACTTC. Translation gives CASSLRRGGVYEQYF.

This clone was picked up a small number of times. The J gene is TRBJ2-5, the V gene TRBV5-1, with TRBD2 matching 8 bases. V was pared by 0 bases and J by 5 bases, with 6 bases of the junction left unmatched. This CDR3 spans 15 amino acids. Per germline, CDR1 SGHRS and CDR2 YFSETQ. This CDR3 reads CASSLVAGNRETQYF. Written as DNA, the CDR3 is TGCGCCAGCAGCTTGGTAGCGGGGAACCGGGAGACCCAGTACTTC.

This rearrangement joins TRBV29-1 to TRBJ2-7, with 7 bases matching TRBD1. The V segment lost 4 bases and the J segment 0 bases; nucleotides outside the gene matches: 0. The V gene's germline CDR1 is SQVTM and CDR2 ANQGSEA. This CDR3 has 12 residues. CDR3 sequence (DNA): TGCAGCGTTGGGGACAGCTCCTACGAGCAGTACTTC. Translating gives CSVGDSSYEQYF.

This clone appeared many times. The V gene is TRBV7-9, the J gene TRBJ2-3; TRBD2 is a possible D gene (5 bases). V was trimmed by 5 bases and J by 5 bases, leaving 8 bases between them. The CDR3 has 12 amino acids. Germline lookup yields CDR1 SEHNR and CDR2 FQNEAQ (reference sequence). The DNA for the CDR3 is TGTGCCAGCAGCCCCCGGGGAGATACGCAGTATTTT. This translates into CASSPRGDTQYF.

This clone was seen a few times. The chain joins TRBV20-1 to TRBJ2-3; D is unresolved. Germline assignment: CDR1 DFQATT and CDR2 SNEGSKA (reference sequence). The CDR3 runs to 11 residues. The CDR3 nucleotides are TGCAGGGCCGGGAGCACAGATACGCAGTATTTT. This gives the protein CRAGSTDTQYF.

Of note for this clone: The CDR3 end shows no conserved phenylalanine or tryptophan, and so a read error is likely. V gene TRBV5-1 combines with J gene TRBJ1-2, with 8 bases fitting TRBD1. The germline CDR1 and CDR2 sequences are SGHRS and YFSETQ. The CDR3 runs to 15 residues. J gave up 5 bases and V 1 base, and 7 bases lay outside the gene matches. The CDR3, as DNA: TGCGCCAGCAGCTTGAGAGGGCAGGGGGCATATGGCTACACCGTC. Residues: CASSLRGQGAYGYTV.

This clone has a handful of counts. This chain connects TRBV6-6 to TRBJ1-4, with TRBD1 matching 7 bases. The CDR3 has 14 amino acids. Germline lookup yields CDR1 MNHNY and CDR2 SVGAGI (reference sequence). The trim removed 6 bases at V and 4 bases at J, leaving 5 bases unmatched. The CDR3 is CASRPGQSNEKLFF. CDR3 sequence (DNA): TGTGCCAGCAGGCCGGGACAGAGTAATGAAAAACTGTTTTTT.

The chain has TRBV5-4 and TRBJ1-1; D remains ambiguous. Germline loops: CDR1 SGHNT, CDR2 YYREEE (reference sequence). The CDR3 totals 13 residues. With 4 bases removed from V and 1 base from J, the gap between germline ends came to 8 bases. This chain's CDR3 is CASSPFRNTEAFF. As DNA, the CDR3 is TGTGCCAGCAGCCCTTTCAGGAACACTGAAGCTTTCTTT.

This chain uses TRBV7-2 with TRBJ2-3; D gene uncertain. There are 14 residues in the CDR3. V was cut by 1 base and J by 2 bases, with 7 bases left in between. CDR1 is SGHTA and CDR2 is FQGNSA in the germline V gene. This CDR3 reads CASSLGANTDTQYF. CDR3 sequence (DNA): TGTGCCAGCAGCTTAGGCGCGAACACAGATACGCAGTATTTT.

This clone came up a few times. This sequence joins TRBV6-4 and TRBJ2-3; 11 positions match TRBD2. V lost 0 bases to trimming and J lost 1 base; unmatched junction nucleotides: 3. This CDR3 spans 17 amino acids. The germline CDR1 and CDR2 sequences are MRHNA and SNTAGT. In DNA, the CDR3 is TGTGCCAGCAGTGACTCTAGCGGGGGGGCTGGCACAGATACGCAGTATTTT. Residues: CASSDSSGGAGTDTQYF.

This clone was seen only a few times. This rearrangement joins TRBV19 to TRBJ2-2, with D perhaps TRBD1 (6 bases). Trimming left V 2 bases short and J 1 base short, with 14 bases between. This CDR3 is 17 amino acids long. Germline V gene data show CDR1 as LNHDA and CDR2 as SQIVND (reference sequence). CDR3 nucleotides: TGTGCCAGTAGTATACTCTTAGGACAGATGAACACCGGGGAGCTGTTTTTT. As protein: CASSILLGQMNTGELFF.

This clone occurred a few times. The identical CDR3 is also encoded by other nucleotide sequences in the sample. The chain employs TRBV19 and TRBJ1-4; 7 bases map to TRBD1. Germline loops: CDR1 LNHDA, CDR2 SQIVND (reference sequence). The CDR3 extends over 13 amino acids. With V trimmed by 6 bases and J by 8 bases, 6 bases remained unmatched. The CDR3: CASRRTGGEKLFF. The CDR3 DNA reads as TGTGCCAGTAGAAGGACAGGCGGGGAAAAACTGTTTTTT.

This chain joins TRBV25-1 and TRBJ1-1; TRBD1 matches 8 bases. The V segment lost 1 base and the J segment 5 bases; nucleotides outside the gene matches: 6. This CDR3 region has 15 residues. Germline V gene sequence: CDR1 MGHDK, CDR2 SYGVNS. The CDR3 reads CASSEFGQGGTEAFF. CDR3 sequence (DNA): TGTGCCAGCAGTGAATTCGGACAGGGAGGGACTGAAGCTTTCTTT. The full variable domain, in which reference TRBV25-1 and TRBJ1-1 provide the parts outside the CDR3, is EADIYQTPRYLVIGTGKKITLECSQTMGHDKMYWYQQDPGMELHLIHYSYGVNSTEKGDLSSESTVSRIRTEHFPLTLESARPSHTSQYLCASSEFGQGGTEAFFGQGTRLTVV.

The chain carries TRBV21-1 and TRBJ2-2; the table's TRBD1 call for D was not verified on the DNA. TRBV21-1 is a recognized pseudogene. The CDR3 sequence is 16 residues long. For the CDR3, the DNA is TGTGCCAGCAGCAAAGAGACAGATACGAACACCGGGGAGCTGTTTTTT. Translation gives CASSKETDTNTGELFF.

The V gene is TRBV12-5, the J gene TRBJ1-2, with 7 bases that match TRBD1. The CDR3 is 19 amino acids. Germline CDR1 reads LGHNT; CDR2 reads FRNRAP. V shed 0 bases and J 0 bases; nucleotides not matched to a gene: 13. The CDR3 here is CASGLVTGRGQRANYGYTF. The CDR3 DNA follows: TGTGCTAGTGGTTTGGTAACCGGGAGGGGGCAGCGCGCTAACTATGGCTACACCTTC.

The V and J genes are TRBV18 and TRBJ1-1, with D unresolved. Trimming took 4 bases from V and 2 from J, leaving 8 bases between them. CDR3 length: 13 residues. Germline values: CDR1 KGHSH, CDR2 LQKENI. CDR3 in DNA: TGTGCCAGCTCACTCCCCCCAAACACTGAAGCTTTCTTT. Its translation: CASSLPPNTEAFF.

The table lists this clone with a few counts. V gene TRBV13 combines with J gene TRBJ2-1, with 10 bases fitting TRBD2. Losses at the gene ends were 1 base for V and 10 bases for J; bases not matched to a gene: 4. From germline, CDR1 is PRHDT and CDR2 FYEKMQ (reference sequence). The CDR3 length is 14 residues. The CDR3 DNA reads as TGTGCCAGCAGCTTAGTGCTAGCGGGGGACGAGCAGTTCTTC. Translated: CASSLVLAGDEQFF.

The rearrangement joins TRBV14 to TRBJ1-1, with D uncertain. Looked up from germline, CDR1 is SGHDN and CDR2 is FVKESK. CDR3 length equals 15 residues. Trimming took off 0 bases at V and 5 bases at J, with 13 bases between the two ends. CDR3 in DNA: TGTGCCAGCAGCCAAGATGAGAGTCGGAGGACTGAAGCTTTCTTT. It yields the protein CASSQDESRRTEAFF.

The CDR3 DNA follows: TGTGCCAGCTCACCGGGGACAGTCTCCTACAATGAGCAGTTCTTC. It is translated as CASSPGTVSYNEQFF. V is TRBV18 and J is TRBJ2-1; 7 bases agree with TRBD1. Trimming removed 3 bases from V and 0 bases from J; junction bases left unmatched: 2. The CDR3 covers 15 residues. Looked up from germline, CDR1 is KGHSH and CDR2 is LQKENI.

This clone showed up just a few times. V and J are TRBV10-2 and TRBJ1-2; 8 bases map to TRBD1. The length of the CDR3 is 12 residues. Germline values: CDR1 WSHSY, CDR2 SAAADI. V was clipped by 8 bases and J by 4 bases; unmatched bases: 3. DNA of the CDR3: TGCGCCAGCTGGGACAGGTTCTATGGCTACACCTTC. Its protein is CASWDRFYGYTF.